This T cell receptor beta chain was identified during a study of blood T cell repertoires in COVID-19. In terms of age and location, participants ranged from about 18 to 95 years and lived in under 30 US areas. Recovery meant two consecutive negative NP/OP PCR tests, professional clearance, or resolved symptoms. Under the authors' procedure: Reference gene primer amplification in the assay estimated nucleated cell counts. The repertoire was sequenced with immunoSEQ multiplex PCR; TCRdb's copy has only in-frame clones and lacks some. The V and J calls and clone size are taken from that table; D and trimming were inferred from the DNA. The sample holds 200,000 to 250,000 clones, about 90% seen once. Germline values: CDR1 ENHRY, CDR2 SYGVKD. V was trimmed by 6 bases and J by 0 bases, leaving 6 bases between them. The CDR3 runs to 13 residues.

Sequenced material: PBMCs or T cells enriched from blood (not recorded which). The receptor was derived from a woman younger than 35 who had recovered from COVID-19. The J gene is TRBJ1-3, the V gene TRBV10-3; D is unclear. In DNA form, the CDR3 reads TGTGCCATCAGATCTAACTCTGGAAACACCATATATTTT. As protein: CAIRSNSGNTIYF.